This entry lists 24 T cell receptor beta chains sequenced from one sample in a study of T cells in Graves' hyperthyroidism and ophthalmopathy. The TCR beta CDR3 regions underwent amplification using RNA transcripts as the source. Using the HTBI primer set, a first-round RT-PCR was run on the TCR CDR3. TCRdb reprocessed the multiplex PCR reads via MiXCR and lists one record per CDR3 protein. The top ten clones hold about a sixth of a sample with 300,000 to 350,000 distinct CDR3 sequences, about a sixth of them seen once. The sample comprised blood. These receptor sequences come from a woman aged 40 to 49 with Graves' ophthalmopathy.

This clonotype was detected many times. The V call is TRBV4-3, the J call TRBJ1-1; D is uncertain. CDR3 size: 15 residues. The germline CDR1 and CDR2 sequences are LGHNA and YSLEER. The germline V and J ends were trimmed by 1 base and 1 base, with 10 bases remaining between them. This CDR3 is CASSQGAAPNTEAFF. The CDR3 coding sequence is TGCGCCAGCAGCCAAGGAGCGGCCCCGAACACTGAAGCTTTCTTT.

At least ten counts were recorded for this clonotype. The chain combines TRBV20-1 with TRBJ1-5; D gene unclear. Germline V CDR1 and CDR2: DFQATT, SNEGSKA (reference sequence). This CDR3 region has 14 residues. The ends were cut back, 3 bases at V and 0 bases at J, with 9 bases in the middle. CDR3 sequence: CSASFGVSNQPQHF. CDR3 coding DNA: TGCAGTGCTAGCTTTGGGGTTAGCAATCAGCCCCAGCATTTT.

CDR3 coding DNA: TGTGCCAGCAGGCCGGGACAGGGAAATGCCGAGCAGTACTTC. It is translated as CASRPGQGNAEQYF. This chain joins TRBV12-3 or TRBV12-4 and TRBJ2-7; 9 bases are shared with TRBD1. The CDR3 spans 14 residues. Losses at the gene ends were 6 bases for V and 6 bases for J; bases not matched to a gene: 9.

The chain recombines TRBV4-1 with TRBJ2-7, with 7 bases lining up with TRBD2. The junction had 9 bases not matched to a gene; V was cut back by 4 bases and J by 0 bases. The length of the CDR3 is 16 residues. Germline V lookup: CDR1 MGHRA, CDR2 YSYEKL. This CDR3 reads CASSPKGLFRSYEQYF. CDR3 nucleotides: TGCGCCAGCAGCCCCAAGGGACTATTTCGCTCCTACGAGCAGTACTTC.

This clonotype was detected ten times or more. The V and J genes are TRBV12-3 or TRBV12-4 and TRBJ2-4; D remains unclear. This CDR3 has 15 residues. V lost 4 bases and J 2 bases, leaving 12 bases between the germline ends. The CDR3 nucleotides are TGTGCCAGCAGTTCCCCCGGAGAGTCCAAAAACATTCAGTACTTC. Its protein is CASSSPGESKNIQYF.

This CDR3 is CASRKLGYTGELFF. In DNA form, the CDR3 reads TGTGCCAGCAGGAAACTAGGGTACACCGGGGAGCTGTTTTTT. The chain is built from TRBV6-1 and TRBJ2-2, with D perhaps TRBD2 (5 bases). The CDR3 length is 14 residues. CDR1 MNHNS and CDR2 SASEGT come from the germline V gene. The V end was cut by 6 bases, the J end by 3 bases, with 11 bases between.

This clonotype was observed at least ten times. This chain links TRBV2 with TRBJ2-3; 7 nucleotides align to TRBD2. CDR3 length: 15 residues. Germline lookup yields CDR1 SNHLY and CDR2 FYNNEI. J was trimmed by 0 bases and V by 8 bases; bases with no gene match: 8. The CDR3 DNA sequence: TGTGCCAGCGCTACCCTGGGAGGGAGCACAGATACGCAGTATTTT. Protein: CASATLGGSTDTQYF.

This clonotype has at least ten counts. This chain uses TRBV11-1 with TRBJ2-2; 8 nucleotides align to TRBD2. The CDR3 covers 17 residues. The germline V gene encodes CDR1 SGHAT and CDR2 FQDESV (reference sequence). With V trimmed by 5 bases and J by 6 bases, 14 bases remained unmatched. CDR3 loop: CASSRARGTSDAGELFF. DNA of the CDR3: TGTGCCAGCAGCCGGGCCCGAGGGACTAGTGATGCCGGGGAGCTGTTTTTT.

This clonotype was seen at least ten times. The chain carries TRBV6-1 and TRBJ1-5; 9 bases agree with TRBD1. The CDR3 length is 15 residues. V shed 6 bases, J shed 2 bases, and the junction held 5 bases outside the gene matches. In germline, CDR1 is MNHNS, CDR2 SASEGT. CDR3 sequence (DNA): TGTGCCAGCAGACAGGGGGCTGAGGGCAATCAGCCCCAGCATTTT. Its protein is CASRQGAEGNQPQHF.

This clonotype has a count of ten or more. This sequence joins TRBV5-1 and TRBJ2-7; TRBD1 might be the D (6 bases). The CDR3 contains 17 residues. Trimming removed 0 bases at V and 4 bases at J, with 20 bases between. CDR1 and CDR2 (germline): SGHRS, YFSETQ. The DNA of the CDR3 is TGCGCCAGCAGCTTGGAGCCCGCTATCTGGGGGACATACGAGCAGTACTTC. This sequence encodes CASSLEPAIWGTYEQYF.

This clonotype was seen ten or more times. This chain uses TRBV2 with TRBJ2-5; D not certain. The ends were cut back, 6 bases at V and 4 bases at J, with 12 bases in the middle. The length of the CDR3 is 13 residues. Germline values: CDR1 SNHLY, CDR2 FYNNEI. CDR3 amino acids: CASRGSPGETQYF. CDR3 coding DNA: TGTGCCAGCAGGGGGTCGCCGGGAGAGACCCAGTACTTC.

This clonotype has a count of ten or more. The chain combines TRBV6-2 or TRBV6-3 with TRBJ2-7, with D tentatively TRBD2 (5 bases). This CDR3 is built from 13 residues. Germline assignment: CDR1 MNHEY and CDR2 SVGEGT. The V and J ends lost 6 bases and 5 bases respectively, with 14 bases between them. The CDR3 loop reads CASRDSSSNEQYF. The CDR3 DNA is TGTGCCAGCAGAGACTCTTCTAGCAACGAGCAGTACTTC.

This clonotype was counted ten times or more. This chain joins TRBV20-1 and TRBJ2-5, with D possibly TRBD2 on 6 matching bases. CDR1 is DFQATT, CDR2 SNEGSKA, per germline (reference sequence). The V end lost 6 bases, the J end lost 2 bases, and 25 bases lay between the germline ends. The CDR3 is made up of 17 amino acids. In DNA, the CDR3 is TGCAGTGCCATCGGTGGGAGGAGGGGTAGGTCTCAAGAGACCCAGTACTTC. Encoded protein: CSAIGGRRGRSQETQYF.

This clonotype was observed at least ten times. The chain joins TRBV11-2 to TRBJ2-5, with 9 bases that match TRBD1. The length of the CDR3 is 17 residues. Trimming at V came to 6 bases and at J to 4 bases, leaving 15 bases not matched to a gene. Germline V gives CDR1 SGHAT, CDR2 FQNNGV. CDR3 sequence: CASRSGTGSFLGETQYF. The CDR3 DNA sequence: TGTGCCAGCAGGTCCGGGACAGGGAGCTTTTTAGGAGAGACCCAGTACTTC.

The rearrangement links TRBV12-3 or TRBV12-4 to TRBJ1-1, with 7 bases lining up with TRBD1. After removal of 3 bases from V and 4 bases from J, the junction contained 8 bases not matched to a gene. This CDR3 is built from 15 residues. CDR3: CASSFSTGRATEAFF. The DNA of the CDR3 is TGTGCCAGCAGTTTCTCGACAGGGCGAGCCACTGAAGCTTTCTTT.

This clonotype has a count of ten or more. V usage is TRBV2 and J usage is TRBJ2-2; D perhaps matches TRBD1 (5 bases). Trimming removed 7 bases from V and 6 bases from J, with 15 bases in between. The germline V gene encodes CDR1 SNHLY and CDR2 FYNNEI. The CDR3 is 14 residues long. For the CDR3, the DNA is TGTGCCAGCAAGGTCAGGGCGGTGGCCGGGGAGCTGTTTTTT. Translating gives CASKVRAVAGELFF.

This CDR3 reads CASSYSSRDSNQPQHF. The CDR3 nucleotides read TGTGCCAGCAGTTACTCGAGTCGGGATAGCAATCAGCCCCAGCATTTT. V usage is TRBV6-5 and J usage is TRBJ1-5, with D hard to call. The germline V and J ends were trimmed by 0 bases and 0 bases, with 9 bases remaining between them. The CDR3 runs to 16 residues. Germline loops: CDR1 MNHEY, CDR2 SVGAGI.

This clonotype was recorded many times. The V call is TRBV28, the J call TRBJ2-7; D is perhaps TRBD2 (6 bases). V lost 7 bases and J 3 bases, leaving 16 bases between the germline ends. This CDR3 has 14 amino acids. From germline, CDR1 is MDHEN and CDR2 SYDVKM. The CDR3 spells CASNVGREVYEQYF. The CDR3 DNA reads TGTGCCAGCAACGTCGGGAGAGAAGTCTACGAGCAGTACTTC.

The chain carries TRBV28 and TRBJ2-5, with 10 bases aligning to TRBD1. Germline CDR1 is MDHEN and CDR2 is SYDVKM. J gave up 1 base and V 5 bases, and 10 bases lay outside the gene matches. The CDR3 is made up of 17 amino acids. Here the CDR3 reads CASSARQGAGVQETQYF. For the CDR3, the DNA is TGTGCCAGCAGTGCTAGACAGGGGGCGGGGGTCCAAGAGACCCAGTACTTC.

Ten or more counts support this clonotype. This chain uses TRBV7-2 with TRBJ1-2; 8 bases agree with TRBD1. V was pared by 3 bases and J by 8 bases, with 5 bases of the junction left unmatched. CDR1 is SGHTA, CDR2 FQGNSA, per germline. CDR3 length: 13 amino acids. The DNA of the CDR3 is TGTGCCAGCAGCTTGGGACAGGCGGGAGGCTACACCTTC. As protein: CASSLGQAGGYTF. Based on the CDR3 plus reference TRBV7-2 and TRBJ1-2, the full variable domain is GAGVSQSPSNKVTEKGKDVELRCDPISGHTALYWYRQSLGQGLEFLIYFQGNSAPDKSGLPSDRFSAERTGGSVSTLTIQRTQQEDSAVYLCASSLGQAGGYTFGSGTRLTVV.

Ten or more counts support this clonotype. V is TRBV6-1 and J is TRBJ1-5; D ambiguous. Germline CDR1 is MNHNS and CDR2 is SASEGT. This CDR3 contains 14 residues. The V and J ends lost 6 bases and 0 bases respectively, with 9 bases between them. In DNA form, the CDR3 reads TGTGCCAGCAGGGAGCGGACTAGCAATCAGCCCCAGCATTTT. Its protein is CASRERTSNQPQHF.

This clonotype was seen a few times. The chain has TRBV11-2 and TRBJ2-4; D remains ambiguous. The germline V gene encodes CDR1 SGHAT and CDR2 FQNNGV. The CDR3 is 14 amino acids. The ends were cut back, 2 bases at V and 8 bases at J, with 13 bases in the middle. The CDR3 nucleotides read TGTGCCAGCAGCTTATATCCAGCGTGGGACATTCAGTACTTC. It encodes CASSLYPAWDIQYF.

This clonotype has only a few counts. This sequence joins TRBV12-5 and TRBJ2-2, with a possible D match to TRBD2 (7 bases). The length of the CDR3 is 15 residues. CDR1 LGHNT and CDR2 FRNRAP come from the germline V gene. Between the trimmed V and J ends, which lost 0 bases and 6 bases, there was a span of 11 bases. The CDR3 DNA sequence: TGTGCTAGTGGTTTGGTACGGGGGGCCGCCGGGGAGCTGTTTTTT. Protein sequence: CASGLVRGAAGELFF.

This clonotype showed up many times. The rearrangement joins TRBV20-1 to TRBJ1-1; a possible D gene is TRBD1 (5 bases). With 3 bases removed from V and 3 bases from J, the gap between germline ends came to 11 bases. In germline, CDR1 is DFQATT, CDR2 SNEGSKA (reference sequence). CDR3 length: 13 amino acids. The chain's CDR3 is CSARGLSDTEAFF. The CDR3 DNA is TGCAGTGCTAGGGGGCTGAGCGACACTGAAGCTTTCTTT.